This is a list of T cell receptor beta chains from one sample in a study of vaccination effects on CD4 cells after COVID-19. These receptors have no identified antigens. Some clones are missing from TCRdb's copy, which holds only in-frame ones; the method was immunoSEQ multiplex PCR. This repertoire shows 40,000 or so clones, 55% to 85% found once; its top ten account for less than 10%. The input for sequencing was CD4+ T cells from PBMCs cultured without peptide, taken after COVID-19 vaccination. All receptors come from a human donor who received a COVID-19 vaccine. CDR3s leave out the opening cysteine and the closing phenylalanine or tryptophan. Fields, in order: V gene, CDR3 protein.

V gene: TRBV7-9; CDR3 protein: ASSPRADGYT
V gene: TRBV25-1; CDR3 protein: ASSGLSSGEGYEQY
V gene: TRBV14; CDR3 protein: ASSRPGGELF
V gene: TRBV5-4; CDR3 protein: ASRLIDDEKLF
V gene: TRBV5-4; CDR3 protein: ASSLQSTRNEKLF
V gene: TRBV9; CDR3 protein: ASSVAREETQY
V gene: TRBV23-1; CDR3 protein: ASRPGTGGALETQY
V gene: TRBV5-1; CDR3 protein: ASNPGGTSGEKLF
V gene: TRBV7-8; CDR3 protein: ASSPRRDYEQY
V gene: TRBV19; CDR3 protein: ARARQPIYEQY
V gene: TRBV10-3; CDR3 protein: AISVLLRDKGLPNYGYT
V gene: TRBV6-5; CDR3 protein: ASSYSIITGELF
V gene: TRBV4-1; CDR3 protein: ASSQGSANIRSNQPQH
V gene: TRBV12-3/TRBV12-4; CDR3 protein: ASSLRQLEKLF
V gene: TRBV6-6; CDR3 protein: ASNSRGATYGYT
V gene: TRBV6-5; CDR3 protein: ASSYSVTHEKLF
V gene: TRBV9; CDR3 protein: ASSLRSGTSGSTGELF
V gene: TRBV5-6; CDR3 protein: ASSLNGPSTDTQY
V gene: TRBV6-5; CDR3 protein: ASKARSGGFNEQF
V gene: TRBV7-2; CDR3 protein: ASSFPGPYEQY
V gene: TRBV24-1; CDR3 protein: ATSGPGSDTQY
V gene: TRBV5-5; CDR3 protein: ASSRDRGLNQPQH
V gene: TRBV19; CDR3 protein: ASSIPSGSSNTEAF
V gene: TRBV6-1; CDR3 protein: ASSATSGRLQETQY
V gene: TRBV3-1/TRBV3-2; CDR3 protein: ASSQVYNEQF
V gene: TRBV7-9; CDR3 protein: ASSLSLIGTNYGYT
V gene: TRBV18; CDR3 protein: ASSPDQGALETQY
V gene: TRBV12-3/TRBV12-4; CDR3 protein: ASNGQVQETQY
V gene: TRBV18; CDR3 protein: ASSPQGVTEAF
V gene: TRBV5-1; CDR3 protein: ASSSGLAGASDTQY
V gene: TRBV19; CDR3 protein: ASSIMALRGSTEAF
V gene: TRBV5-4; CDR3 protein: ASSLPTRGRPYEQY
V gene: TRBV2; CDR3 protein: ASSRLITGELF
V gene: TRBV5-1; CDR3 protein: ASSLVGQLTGNTIY
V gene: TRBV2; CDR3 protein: ASSVTQVRDEQY
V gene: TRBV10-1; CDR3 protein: ASSGLADTQY
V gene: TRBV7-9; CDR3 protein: ASSRSPSGTEAF
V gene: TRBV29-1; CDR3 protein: SADLSGANVLT
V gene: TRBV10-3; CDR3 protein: AISESPFTSNQPQH
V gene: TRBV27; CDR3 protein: ASRTTGFRDGANVLT
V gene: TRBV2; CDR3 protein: ASGGQGLSNQPQH
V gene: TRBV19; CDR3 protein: ASSMDRASYEQY
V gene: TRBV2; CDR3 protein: ASRARTSGEETQY
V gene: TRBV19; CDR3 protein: ASSIFPGGASDYGYT
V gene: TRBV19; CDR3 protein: ASSSRVRRTSGNTIY
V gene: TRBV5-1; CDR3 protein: ASSPQGESYNEQF
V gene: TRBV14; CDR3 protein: ASSPTAMTGANYGYT
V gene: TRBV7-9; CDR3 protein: ASSLVGGPRGDTQY
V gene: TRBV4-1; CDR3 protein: ASSPLGQRTYNEQF
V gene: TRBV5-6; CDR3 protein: ASSLTGIQETQY
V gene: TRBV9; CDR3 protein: ASSVGSLGNEKLF
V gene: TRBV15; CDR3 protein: ATSTNGDLVSGYTDTQY
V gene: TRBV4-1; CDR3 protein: ASRPTSGTYEQY
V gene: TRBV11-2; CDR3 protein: ASSSRGLAGKYNEQF
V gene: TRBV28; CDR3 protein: ASLPQTAASIGDTQY
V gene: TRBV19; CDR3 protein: ASIPEERRSYGYT
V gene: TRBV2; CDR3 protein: ASRAHSGGTNTQY
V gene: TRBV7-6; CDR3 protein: ASSPRLAGGETGELF
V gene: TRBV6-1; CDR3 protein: ASSDPGQGAFGNTIY